This T cell receptor beta chain stems from a study of technical replicates of blood from a handful of donors. Germline V CDR1 and CDR2: SGHTS, YDEGEE. Trimming cost V 4 bases and J 3 bases, with 17 bases left between them. The CDR3 contains 15 residues. TCRdb keeps only in-frame clones here, not all; method: immunoSEQ multiplex PCR. This sample yields tens of thousands of clones, of which around 92% are seen a single time; around 4% belongs to the top ten. The sequenced sample was PBMCs. The sequence was obtained from a human donor in good health. Some clones in this sample may be carry-over from other donors' samples. The rearrangement joins TRBV5-8 to TRBJ2-7; tentative D call: TRBD1 (6 bases). This CDR3 is CASSEGVYGDYEQYF. The CDR3 coding sequence is TGTGCCAGCAGCGAGGGGGTTTACGGCGACTACGAGCAGTACTTC.